The rows below give T cell receptor beta chains drawn from one sample of a study of T cell responses to AZD1222 COVID-19 vaccine. TCRdb's copy holds only in-frame clones and misses some; the assay was immunoSEQ multiplex PCR. The data show 150,000 to 200,000 clones, 93% seen once. The material sequenced was peripheral blood, taken on day 0 of AZD1222 vaccination. These receptors all stem from an adult in good health. Each CDR3 is given with its conserved first and last residue. The D gene is left open where the match is weak. The size of a clone is reported for some rows only, either as once, few or many, or as a class for expanded clones.

>TRBJ1-4|17|-|TRBV5-4|-
CASTPYGPGTTNEKLFF
TGTGCCAGCACCCCGTATGGCCCAGGGACAACTAATGAAAAACTGTTTTTT
>TRBJ2-7|15|-|TRBV3-1/TRBV3-2|-
CASSQSGGVGYEQYF
TGTGCCAGCAGCCAATCAGGAGGGGTCGGTTACGAGCAGTACTTC
>TRBJ1-4|15|-|TRBV5-1|-
CASSLVGTENEKLFF
TGCGCCAGCAGCTTGGTTGGGACGGAGAATGAAAAACTGTTTTTT
>TRBJ1-4|14|-|TRBV15|TRBD1
CATSSPGQNEKLFF
TGTGCCACCAGCAGTCCGGGACAGAATGAAAAACTGTTTTTT
>TRBJ1-2|16|once|TRBV15|TRBD1
CATSRPPGQGRYGYTF
TGTGCCACCAGCAGACCCCCGGGACAGGGGCGGTATGGCTACACCTTC
>TRBJ2-1|15|-|TRBV10-1|-
CASQSDQGFVNEQFF
TGCGCCAGCCAATCTGACCAGGGGTTTGTCAATGAGCAGTTCTTC
>TRBJ2-7|14|-|TRBV29-1|TRBD1
CSVLPGGADYEQYF
TGCAGCGTCTTGCCAGGGGGCGCTGATTACGAGCAGTACTTC
>TRBJ1-5|17|-|TRBV2|TRBD1
CASSDRGSIFGNQPQHF
TGTGCCAGCAGCGACAGGGGGTCCATATTCGGCAATCAGCCCCAGCATTTT
>TRBJ1-5|15|-|TRBV4-1|-
CASSQVPLTSEPQHF
TGCGCCAGCAGCCAAGTCCCTCTGACTTCTGAACCCCAGCATTTT
>TRBJ1-5|13|-|TRBV6-5|-
CASGQSPNQPQHF
TGTGCCAGCGGTCAGTCCCCTAATCAGCCCCAGCATTTT
>TRBJ1-2|14|-|TRBV30|-
CAWSGVLWAYGYTF
TGTGCCTGGAGTGGTGTTTTATGGGCCTATGGCTACACCTTC
>TRBJ2-7|15|-|TRBV10-3|TRBD2
CAITDGTSGIGEQYF
TGTGCCATCACCGACGGGACTAGCGGGATTGGCGAGCAGTACTTC
>TRBJ2-7|16|-|TRBV3-1/TRBV3-2|TRBD1
CASSQRGLDRGYEQYF
TGTGCCAGCAGCCAAAGAGGTCTGGACAGGGGCTACGAGCAGTACTTC
>TRBJ1-3|15|-|TRBV6-5|-
CASKTGDTSGNTIYF
TGTGCCAGCAAGACAGGAGATACCTCTGGAAACACCATATATTTT
>TRBJ1-4|15|-|TRBV27|TRBD1
CASSLVRGQREKLFF
TGTGCCAGCAGTTTAGTCAGGGGGCAACGGGAAAAACTGTTTTTT
>TRBJ1-4|17|-|TRBV3-1/TRBV3-2|TRBD1
CASSPQKRDRITEKLFF
TGTGCCAGCAGCCCTCAGAAAAGGGACAGGATTACAGAAAAACTGTTTTTT
>TRBJ1-4|14|-|TRBV29-1|TRBD1
CSVADRATNEKLFF
TGCAGCGTTGCTGACAGGGCCACTAATGAAAAACTGTTTTTT